These 11 T cell receptor beta chains came from one sample sequenced in a study of control samples from healthy donors and cancer patients. The method was immunoSEQ multiplex PCR; TCRdb's version includes in-frame clones alone and lacks a portion of them. The sample has tens of thousands of clones; about 80% are singletons. The specimen was PBMCs. The receptors come from a woman between 45 and 65 years old with lung cancer.

V is TRBV10-1 and J is TRBJ1-6; D remains unclear. The germline gives CDR1 WNHNN, CDR2 SYGVQD (reference sequence). The CDR3 has 13 residues. V was clipped by 6 bases and J by 4 bases, with 7 bases between them. The CDR3 DNA reads TGCGCCAGCAGGGACGGTTATAATTCACCCCTCCACTTT. This encodes CASRDGYNSPLHF.

The chain recombines TRBV5-1 with TRBJ1-3, with 8 positions matching TRBD1. This CDR3 is built from 16 residues. Germline loops: CDR1 SGHRS, CDR2 YFSETQ. V dropped 4 bases and J dropped 0; count of bases not matched to a gene: 6. In DNA, the CDR3 is TGCGCCAGCAGCCTGGGACAGGCCCTCTCTGGAAACACCATATATTTT. It codes for CASSLGQALSGNTIYF.

J is TRBJ2-7 and V is TRBV4-1; D unclear. V lost 0 bases, J lost 5 bases, and 8 bases lay in between. The CDR3 is 13 amino acids. Germline V CDR1 and CDR2: MGHRA, YSYEKL. This CDR3 is CASSQEKGDEQYF. CDR3 DNA: TGCGCCAGCAGCCAAGAAAAAGGCGACGAGCAGTACTTC.

This clone was observed a handful of times. V is TRBV4-3 and J is TRBJ1-1; D not resolved. There are 13 residues in the CDR3. V was pared by 0 bases and J by 5 bases, with 7 bases between. CDR1 and CDR2 from the germline V gene are LGHNA and YSLEER. The CDR3 reads CASSQDLGTEAFF. The CDR3 nucleotides read TGCGCCAGCAGCCAAGACCTCGGGACTGAAGCTTTCTTT.

This clone was seen only once. The chain has TRBV12-3 or TRBV12-4 and TRBJ1-2; the D is unclear. The CDR3 extends over 13 amino acids. Trimming took off 3 bases at V and 4 bases at J, with 9 bases between the two ends. The CDR3 DNA reads as TGTGCCAGCAGTTTTCAGGACCTCTATGGCTACACCTTC. The encoded protein is CASSFQDLYGYTF.

The J gene is TRBJ1-1, the V gene TRBV27, with D uncertain. This CDR3 is built from 11 residues. Germline loops: CDR1 MNHEY, CDR2 SMNVEV (reference sequence). Trimming pared 9 bases from V and 4 bases from J, leaving 9 bases between. The CDR3 DNA follows: TGTGCCAGTGGGCACGGCACTGAAGCTTTCTTT. This encodes CASGHGTEAFF.

This clone turned up a few times. J is TRBJ2-7 and V is TRBV2; D is ambiguous. The CDR3 length is 10 residues. The germline CDR1 and CDR2 sequences are SNHLY and FYNNEI. V lost 3 bases, J lost 3 bases, and 0 bases lay in between. The CDR3 coding sequence is TGTGCCAGCAGTGACTACGAGCAGTACTTC. It encodes CASSDYEQYF.

V is TRBV27 and J is TRBJ1-2; 9 nucleotides agree with TRBD1. CDR3 length: 12 amino acids. V shed 9 bases, J shed 6 bases, and the junction held 5 bases outside the gene matches. Germline V gives CDR1 MNHEY, CDR2 SMNVEV (reference sequence). The CDR3 sequence is CASKTGGNGYTF. The CDR3 DNA follows: TGTGCCAGTAAAACAGGGGGCAATGGCTACACCTTC.

The V gene is TRBV7-3, the J gene TRBJ2-3; 11 bases align to TRBD2. CDR3 size: 16 residues. Germline CDR1 reads SGHTA; CDR2 reads FQGTGA. Unmatched junction bases numbered 5, after V lost 3 bases and J lost 3 bases. This CDR3 reads CASSFLSGGATDTQYF. The CDR3 DNA reads TGTGCCAGCAGCTTCCTTAGCGGGGGGGCTACAGATACGCAGTATTTT.

V usage is TRBV6-5 and J usage is TRBJ1-6, with D hard to call. Per the germline V gene, CDR1 is MNHEY and CDR2 is SVGAGI. The CDR3 runs to 13 residues. V shed 6 bases and J shed 8 bases, with 11 bases lying between them. This chain's CDR3 is CASRDVRDSPLHF. Written as DNA, the CDR3 is TGTGCCAGCAGGGACGTTAGGGATTCACCCCTCCACTTT.

The rearrangement joins TRBV6-4 to TRBJ2-3, with unresolved D. Trimming removed 2 bases from V and 3 bases from J, with 6 bases in between. CDR1 MRHNA and CDR2 SNTAGT come from the germline V gene. The CDR3 is made up of 13 amino acids. Here the CDR3 reads CASSDRATDTQYF. CDR3 DNA: TGTGCCAGCAGTGACAGGGCTACAGATACGCAGTATTTT.